This TCR beta chain was captured by sequencing in a study of blood T cell repertoires in COVID-19. Overall study: There were acute and convalescent COVID-19 samples, and they came from the United States, Italy and Spain.

With 4 bases removed from V and 6 bases from J, the gap between germline ends came to 12 bases. Germline V gene data show CDR1 as MNHEY and CDR2 as SVGAGI. This CDR3 is built from 13 residues. Original data processing: Counts of nucleated cells, estimated from reference gene primer amplification, were obtained. Data came from immunoSEQ multiplex PCR; TCRdb stores just in-frame clones and leaves some out. V and J calls and clone size are copied from that table; D and trimming were computed from the DNA. The sample includes around 190,000 clones, approximately 87% of them seen just once. The chain is built from TRBV6-5 and TRBJ1-1; D perhaps matches TRBD1 (5 bases). This receptor was identified in a man between 70 and 80 years old with active or convalescent COVID-19. Sample: peripheral blood. In DNA form, the CDR3 reads TGTGCCAGCAGTTCGGGAGGGGACGCTGAAGCTTTCTTT. The encoded protein is CASSSGGDAEAFF.